A single sample is the source of the 7 T cell receptor beta chains below, sequenced in a study of shared clonotypes between healthy human individuals. CD45RO-negative, CCR7-positively selected cells formed the naive CD8 fraction, excluding terminally differentiated effector memory CD45RA+ cells. Libraries were prepared by immunoSEQ multiplex PCR; TCRdb keeps only in-frame clonotypes and omits some of them. This table holds hundreds of thousands of clones, 85% to 95% found once. Material: naive CD8+ T cells sorted from blood. The origin of the receptors is a man aged 25 to 40 in good health.

About this clone itself: A junction end diverges from the germline sequence, so it may reflect a read error. This chain links TRBV5-4 with TRBJ2-7; possible D gene TRBD2, 5 bases. The germline V gene encodes CDR1 SGHNT and CDR2 YYREEE (reference sequence). The CDR3 runs 12 residues. CDR3 sequence reads: CASTLNGDEQYF. DNA of the CDR3: TGTGCCAGCACCTTGAACGGGGACGAGCAGTACTTC.

This rearrangement joins TRBV11-2 to TRBJ2-5; D uncertain. The CDR3 totals 14 residues. The V end lost 4 bases, the J end lost 2 bases, and 11 bases lay between the germline ends. CDR1 and CDR2 (germline): SGHAT, FQNNGV. Here the CDR3 DNA reads TGTGCCAGCAGCTCATATACAGCGCAAGAGACCCAGTACTTC. It specifies CASSSYTAQETQYF.

V is TRBV6-1 and J is TRBJ2-7; D remains unclear. The CDR3 is 14 amino acids. Germline V lookup: CDR1 MNHNS, CDR2 SASEGT. Between the trimmed V and J ends, which lost 4 bases and 2 bases, there was a span of 12 bases. CDR3 DNA sequence: TGTGCCAGCAGTGTTCAGGAAGGTCCCTACGAGCAGTACTTC. Its translation: CASSVQEGPYEQYF.

J is TRBJ2-1 and V is TRBV19; no firm D call. The CDR3 has 15 amino acids. The germline V gene has CDR1 LNHDA and CDR2 SQIVND (reference sequence). The V and J ends lost 0 bases and 3 bases respectively, with 9 bases between them. The CDR3 region has the DNA TGTGCCAGTAGTATAGATCTTGCAGGCTACAATGAGCAGTTCTTC. The encoded protein is CASSIDLAGYNEQFF.

This clone was seen a single time. J is TRBJ2-1 and V is TRBV27; 13 bases agree with TRBD2. J gave up 6 bases and V 5 bases, and 4 bases lay outside the gene matches. CDR3 size: 15 residues. CDR1 MNHEY and CDR2 SMNVEV come from the germline V gene (reference sequence). The DNA for the CDR3 is TGTGCCAGCAGTCGTGGGACTAGCGGGATCAATGAGCAGTTCTTC. It encodes CASSRGTSGINEQFF.

The gene calls are TRBV11-2 and TRBJ2-5; 7 bases are a match to TRBD2. Unmatched junction bases numbered 10, after V lost 5 bases and J lost 1 base. Germline loops: CDR1 SGHAT, CDR2 FQNNGV. This CDR3 comprises 16 residues. The CDR3 nucleotides are TGTGCCAGCAGCCCGAGGACGGGAGGTGGCCAAGAGACCCAGTACTTC. It specifies CASSPRTGGGQETQYF.

The CDR3 sequence: CSVVSGETYEQYF. In nucleotides, the CDR3 is TGCAGCGTTGTGTCGGGGGAGACCTACGAGCAGTACTTC. The V gene is TRBV29-1, the J gene TRBJ2-7; TRBD2 is a possible D gene (6 bases). V shed 4 bases and J shed 2 bases, with 12 bases lying between them. Germline CDR1 and CDR2: SQVTM and ANQGSEA. The CDR3 consists of 13 residues.